This TCR beta chain was sequenced for a study of cytomegalovirus exposure and HLA in healthy donors. PCR was performed using 60 Vbeta and 13 Jbeta primers. Measured with immunoSEQ multiplex PCR; TCRdb has only the in-frame clones, and not every one. This sample has tens of thousands of clones; about 74% occur once, and the top ten carry roughly 3.6%. What was sequenced was PBMCs. This TCR came from a man aged 25 to 45 in good health and CMV-seronegative.

The CDR3 DNA reads as TGTGCCTGGAGTATGGGGGGTCTGGGCAATCAGCCCCAGCATTTT. It translates to CAWSMGGLGNQPQHF. This sequence joins TRBV30 and TRBJ1-5; a possible D gene is TRBD1 (5 bases). CDR1 and CDR2 from the germline V gene are GTSNPN and SVGIG (reference sequence). The CDR3 is 15 residues long. The V end lost 2 bases, the J end lost 2 bases, and 13 bases lay between the germline ends.